Below, 15 T cell receptor beta chains from the same sample are listed, as sequenced in a study of blood T cells in healthy people across ages. Through a sample-barcoded 5' primer and a J-beta primer mix, a second PCR was run for about 6 to 11 cycles. TCRdb re-called the 5' RACE reads with MiXCR, one entry per CDR3 protein. Among around 800,000 distinct CDR3 sequences, around 62% were seen once, and the ten largest hold around a quarter. Specimen: blood. These receptors were collected from a man aged 30 to 39 in good health.

The chain uses TRBV28 and TRBJ2-3; possible D gene TRBD1, 5 bases. CDR3 length: 15 residues. V was clipped by 6 bases and J by 0 bases, with 13 bases between them. CDR1 is MDHEN and CDR2 is SYDVKM in the germline V gene. The CDR3 bases are TGTGCCAGCAGGACCACAGGATCTAGCACAGATACGCAGTATTTT. Protein sequence: CASRTTGSSTDTQYF.

The genes are TRBV7-2 and TRBJ2-5; unclear D gene. The closer fit of TRBJ2-7 to the DNA end suggests the J call may be wrong. In germline, CDR1 is SGHTA, CDR2 FQGNSA. The CDR3 is 14 amino acids. CDR3 bases: TGTGCCAGCAGCATAGACACTGGAACCTACGAGCAGTACTTC. Amino acid sequence: CASSIDTGTYEQYF.

This clonotype has a single count. This chain connects TRBV20-1 to TRBJ1-4; D gene ambiguous. Germline V CDR1 and CDR2: DFQATT, SNEGSKA (reference sequence). The CDR3 spans 13 residues. The V end was cut by 0 bases, the J end by 4 bases, with 6 bases between. The CDR3 is CSAREINNEKLFF. The DNA of the CDR3 is TGCAGTGCTAGAGAGATCAATAATGAAAAACTGTTTTTT.

In regard to this clonotype: At one end, the junction sequence differs from germline, possibly due to a read error. J is TRBJ2-3 and V is TRBV6-5, with 8 bases matching TRBD2. In germline, CDR1 is MNHEY, CDR2 SVGAGI. CDR3 length: 12 amino acids. The CDR3 nucleotides are TGTGCCGGAGGACTAGCTCCAGATACGCGGTATTTT. Translation: CAGGLAPDTRYF.

In this sample, this clonotype turned up a few times. The genes are TRBV7-3 and TRBJ1-2, with a tentative D call TRBD1 (6 bases). Trimming cost V 0 bases and J 7 bases, with 12 bases left between them. Germline V gives CDR1 SGHTA, CDR2 FQGTGA. The CDR3 runs 14 residues. The CDR3 coding sequence is TGTGCCAGCAGCTTAACCCAACAGGGAAGTGGCTACACCTTC. Its translation: CASSLTQQGSGYTF.

This chain uses TRBV24-1 with TRBJ2-7; 7 bases fit TRBD1. The better agreement between TRBJ2-5 and the DNA end casts doubt on the J call. The CDR3 extends over 14 amino acids. The V gene's germline CDR1 is KGHDR and CDR2 SFDVKD. The CDR3 coding sequence is TGTGCCACCAGTGAGCCGACAGGGTGGGAGACCCAGTACTTC. Translation: CATSEPTGWETQYF.

This sequence joins TRBV20-1 and TRBJ2-5; 7 bases align to TRBD2. With V trimmed by 5 bases and J by 4 bases, 7 bases remained unmatched. CDR3 size: 13 residues. Germline CDR1 reads DFQATT; CDR2 reads SNEGSKA (reference sequence). CDR3 DNA sequence: TGCAGTGCTCGCGGGGGAATCGGAGAGACCCAGTACTTC. Translated, it gives CSARGGIGETQYF.

The rearrangement uses TRBV10-3 and TRBJ2-7; no clear D. V dropped 0 bases and J dropped 7 bases, with 10 bases sitting between them. The CDR3 runs 13 residues. Germline loops: CDR1 ENHRY, CDR2 SYGVKD. In nucleotides, the CDR3 is TGTGCCATCAGTGAGTCAGGCCAGAAGGAGCAGTACTTC. Amino acid sequence: CAISESGQKEQYF.

This clonotype was detected only once. The rearrangement links TRBV29-1 to TRBJ2-7, with D unclear. The length of the CDR3 is 12 residues. The V gene's germline CDR1 is SQVTM and CDR2 ANQGSEA. Trimming took 3 bases from V and 5 from J, leaving 11 bases between them. The CDR3 here is CSVDGAGHEQYF. For the CDR3, the DNA is TGCAGCGTTGACGGAGCCGGGCACGAGCAGTACTTC.

A word on this clonotype: One end of the junction is discordant with germline, which a read error may explain. J is TRBJ2-1 and V is TRBV29-1; TRBD1 might be the D (5 bases). Germline V gene sequence: CDR1 SQVTM, CDR2 ANQGSEA. The CDR3 has 12 amino acids. The CDR3 here is CGVGAQYNEQFF. In DNA form, the CDR3 reads TGCGGCGTTGGGGCACAGTACAATGAGCAGTTCTTC.

The chain has TRBV20-1 and TRBJ1-5; D is undetermined. Germline CDR1 DFQATT, CDR2 SNEGSKA (reference sequence). Trimming stripped 5 bases from V and 3 bases from J, with 14 bases between. CDR3 length: 14 amino acids. The CDR3 protein is CSADEGNFNQPQHF. The CDR3 DNA reads TGCAGTGCTGACGAGGGCAACTTCAATCAGCCCCAGCATTTT.

On this clonotype itself: Its ends do not fully match the called genes, so a read error is possible. V and J are TRBV2 and TRBJ2-1; 13 positions match TRBD2. Germline loops: CDR1 SNHLY, CDR2 FYNNEI. The CDR3 is 18 amino acids. Written as DNA, the CDR3 is TGTACCAGCACCCGACTAGCGGGGGGTCCCTCCGTCGACAATGAGCAGTTCTTC. It specifies CTSTRLAGGPSVDNEQFF.

The chain recombines TRBV20-1 with TRBJ2-4; 7 bases line up with TRBD1. The J call is doubtful: the DNA matches TRBJ2-7 better. This CDR3 spans 13 amino acids. The V gene's germline CDR1 is DFQATT and CDR2 SNEGSKA (reference sequence). The CDR3 nucleotides read TGCAGTGCTAGCAGGACAGGAACCTACGAGCAGTACTTC. Translating it yields CSASRTGTYEQYF.

V usage is TRBV2 and J usage is TRBJ2-3; 8 nucleotides agree with TRBD2. Germline CDR1 SNHLY, CDR2 FYNNEI. J gave up 14 bases and V 4 bases, and 5 bases lay outside the gene matches. The CDR3 loop spans 11 amino acids. This chain's CDR3 is CASSVLREGYF. In nucleotides, the CDR3 is TGTGCCAGCAGTGTTCTTCGGGAGGGGTATTTT.

The chain links TRBV9 to TRBJ2-7; 7 bases align to TRBD1. CDR3 length: 15 residues. Trimming cost V 4 bases and J 5 bases; bases outside gene matches: 12. Germline-derived CDR1 and CDR2 are SGDLS and YYNGEE. This CDR3 is CASSPPTGRIHEQYF. The CDR3 DNA reads TGTGCCAGCAGCCCGCCGACAGGGCGCATCCACGAGCAGTACTTC.